This T cell receptor (beta chain) was observed in a study of T cells in Graves' hyperthyroidism and ophthalmopathy. About the study: Prior to any treatment, at the point of initial diagnosis, peripheral blood was collected.

Reasons for excluding patients were uncontrolled infection, other autoimmune disease, pregnancy or lactation. Overall study findings and caveats: Within blood appeared most thyroid clonotypes that had expanded above 0.001. Ophthalmopathy, as predicted by the model, came a median roughly 6.8 months after the prediction.

The TCR beta CDR3 regions underwent amplification using RNA transcripts as the source. With the HTBI primer set, the TCR CDR3 went through a first round of RT-PCR. TCRdb independently ran MiXCR on the multiplex PCR reads; one entry per CDR3 protein. In the table there are a few hundred thousand distinct CDR3 sequences, around 14% of which are singletons. The CDR3 loop spans 13 amino acids. V lost 5 bases, J lost 11 bases, and 7 bases stayed unmatched. Per the germline V gene, CDR1 is MNHNS and CDR2 is SASEGT. In its sample, this clonotype was seen a few times. Its antigen remains unknown. A much larger clone lies a single base off, so this may be a read error.

This receptor was identified in a woman younger than 30 with Graves' hyperthyroidism. The chain couples TRBV6-1 to TRBJ1-5; TRBD1 matches 9 bases. Sequencing used blood. The CDR3 region is CASSRDRDQSQHF. The CDR3 DNA reads TGTGCCAGCAGTCGGGACAGGGACCAGTCCCAGCATTTT.